The 31 T cell receptor beta chains presented below share a single source sample, sequenced in a study of cytomegalovirus exposure and HLA in healthy donors. The study ran its PCR with 60 Vbeta and 13 Jbeta primers. The table came from immunoSEQ multiplex PCR; TCRdb's copy has only in-frame clones and leaves some out. The sample holds some 120,000 clones, 75% to 85% seen once. Sequencing was carried out using PBMCs. These receptors were collected from a male donor in good health and CMV-seropositive.

This rearrangement joins TRBV19 to TRBJ1-1; 9 bases are a match to TRBD1. There are 15 residues in the CDR3. CDR1 and CDR2 (germline): LNHDA, SQIVND (reference sequence). Germline trimming cut 3 bases from V and 3 bases from J; bases unmatched to any gene: 5. CDR3 nucleotide sequence: TGTGCCAGTAGTATTTTGGGACAGGGATACACTGAAGCTTTCTTT. It yields the protein CASSILGQGYTEAFF.

The rearrangement joins TRBV28 to TRBJ1-3; D may be TRBD1 (5 bases). Germline CDR1 MDHEN, CDR2 SYDVKM. This CDR3 has 14 residues. Trimming cost V 7 bases and J 7 bases, with 17 bases left between them. In nucleotides, the CDR3 is TGTGCCAGCACCCTCGGACACGGTGGGAACACCATATATTTT. Protein sequence: CASTLGHGGNTIYF.

The V and J genes are TRBV7-9 and TRBJ2-1; the match to TRBD2 covers 12 bases. Germline CDR1 SEHNR, CDR2 FQNEAQ (reference sequence). The CDR3 is made up of 16 amino acids. With 4 bases clipped from V and 5 bases from J, the junction kept 6 bases outside the gene matches. CDR3 sequence (DNA): TGTGCCAGCAGCTCCTTACTAGCGGGAGGACACAATGAGCAGTTCTTC. Its translation: CASSSLLAGGHNEQFF.

CDR3 region: CASSLVGNTIYF. The CDR3 nucleotides are TGTGCCAGCAGTTTAGTAGGAAACACCATATATTTT. The chain links TRBV28 to TRBJ1-3; D is unresolved. The CDR3 has 12 residues. Between the trimmed V and J ends, which lost 2 bases and 4 bases, there was a span of 3 bases. Germline loops: CDR1 MDHEN, CDR2 SYDVKM. Drawing the rest from reference TRBV28 and TRBJ1-3, the complete variable domain is DVKVTQSSRYLVKRTGEKVFLECVQDMDHENMFWYRQDPGLGLRLIYFSYDVKMKEKGDIPEGYSVSREKKERFSLILESASTNQTSMYLCASSLVGNTIYFGEGSWLTVV.

V and J are TRBV28 and TRBJ1-1, with 10 positions matching TRBD1. CDR3 length equals 16 residues. Germline lookup yields CDR1 MDHEN and CDR2 SYDVKM. The trim removed 3 bases at V and 3 bases at J, leaving 7 bases unmatched. The CDR3 sequence is CASSLGTGVRDTEAFF. CDR3 bases: TGTGCCAGCAGTTTGGGGACAGGGGTACGGGACACTGAAGCTTTCTTT.

The chain recombines TRBV28 with TRBJ2-7, with D possibly TRBD1 on 6 matching bases. CDR1 MDHEN and CDR2 SYDVKM come from the germline V gene. CDR3 length: 14 amino acids. V lost 6 bases, J lost 2 bases, and 14 bases lay in between. CDR3 DNA sequence: TGTGCCAGCAGCCCGATGGACAGTGCCTACGAGCAGTACTTC. Translating it yields CASSPMDSAYEQYF.

V and J are TRBV5-5 and TRBJ2-7; 7 bases are shared with TRBD1. Germline CDR1 and CDR2: SGHKS and YYEKEE (reference sequence). The CDR3 contains 14 residues. V lost 2 bases to trimming and J lost 3 bases; unmatched junction nucleotides: 5. In DNA form, the CDR3 reads TGTGCCAGCAGCTTAAGACAGGGCCTCTACGAGCAGTACTTC. Amino acids: CASSLRQGLYEQYF.

V is TRBV27 and J is TRBJ2-7; TRBD1 is a possible D gene (5 bases). V lost 0 bases and J 4 bases, leaving 7 bases between the germline ends. The germline V gene encodes CDR1 MNHEY and CDR2 SMNVEV (reference sequence). The CDR3 has 13 residues. CDR3: CASSLSGDYEQYF. CDR3 coding DNA: TGTGCCAGCAGTTTATCAGGGGATTACGAGCAGTACTTC.

The chain links TRBV10-3 to TRBJ1-1, with TRBD1 identical over 8 bases. CDR3 length: 12 residues. V was pared by 4 bases and J by 5 bases, with 0 bases of the junction left unmatched. The germline V gene has CDR1 ENHRY and CDR2 SYGVKD. CDR3 in amino acids: CAISGTGTEAFF. CDR3 in DNA: TGTGCCATCAGTGGGACAGGGACTGAAGCTTTCTTT.

The rearrangement joins TRBV4-2 to TRBJ2-4; 7 positions agree with TRBD2. This CDR3 has 18 residues. With V trimmed by 0 bases and J by 1 base, 9 bases remained unmatched. Germline loops: CDR1 LGHNA, CDR2 YNFKEQ. CDR3 amino acids: CASSQDRNPGGAKNIQYF. For the CDR3, the DNA is TGTGCCAGCAGCCAAGATAGAAACCCCGGGGGGGCCAAAAACATTCAGTACTTC.

The rearrangement links TRBV5-5 to TRBJ2-7, with D tentatively TRBD2 (5 bases). The CDR3 loop spans 15 amino acids. Germline CDR1 is SGHKS and CDR2 is YYEKEE (reference sequence). Trimming pared 1 base from V and 5 bases from J, leaving 16 bases between. The CDR3 DNA reads TGTGCCAGCAGCTTGAACGGACTCTTCTCGGACGAGCAGTACTTC. Translating it yields CASSLNGLFSDEQYF.

CDR3: CASSPKQGGQETQYF. Written as DNA, the CDR3 is TGTGCCAGCTCACCTAAACAGGGGGGACAAGAGACCCAGTACTTC. The V call is TRBV18, the J call TRBJ2-5; 8 bases agree with TRBD1. The CDR3 is made up of 15 amino acids. Per the germline V gene, CDR1 is KGHSH and CDR2 is LQKENI. Germline trimming cut 3 bases from V and 2 bases from J; bases unmatched to any gene: 5.

This CDR3 is CASSLDPQSYGYTF. DNA for the CDR3: TGTGCCAGCAGTTTAGATCCACAGTCCTATGGCTACACCTTC. The chain is built from TRBV28 and TRBJ1-2; D remains unclear. The V end lost 2 bases, the J end lost 4 bases, and 11 bases lay between the germline ends. Germline V gene data show CDR1 as MDHEN and CDR2 as SYDVKM. This CDR3 is 14 amino acids long.

The DNA of the CDR3 is TGTGCCAGCACCATCCGGCTAGCGGGCCTCACCGGGGAGCTGTTTTTT. Its translation is CASTIRLAGLTGELFF. This chain connects TRBV7-2 to TRBJ2-2, with 8 bases identical to TRBD2. CDR3 length: 16 amino acids. The junction had 11 bases not matched to a gene; V was cut back by 7 bases and J by 4 bases. Germline assignment: CDR1 SGHTA and CDR2 FQGNSA.

The chain employs TRBV7-2 and TRBJ2-3; TRBD2 agrees at 15 bases. CDR1 and CDR2 (germline): SGHTA, FQGNSA. Trimming at V came to 5 bases and at J to 3 bases, leaving 9 bases not matched to a gene. The CDR3 is made up of 18 amino acids. CDR3 sequence reads: CASSQGLAGGEVTDTQYF. The DNA of the CDR3 is TGTGCCAGCAGCCAAGGACTAGCGGGAGGGGAGGTGACAGATACGCAGTATTTT.

The rearrangement uses TRBV4-2 and TRBJ2-3; 15 positions match TRBD2. V was pared by 5 bases and J by 5 bases, with 5 bases of the junction left unmatched. The CDR3 contains 16 residues. Germline assignment: CDR1 LGHNA and CDR2 YNFKEQ. The CDR3, as DNA: TGTGCCAGCAGCAACGGACTAGCGGGAGGGCGAGATACGCAGTATTTT. It codes for CASSNGLAGGRDTQYF.

The rearrangement uses TRBV6-1 and TRBJ1-6, with 7 positions matching TRBD1. Germline lookup yields CDR1 MNHNS and CDR2 SASEGT. V dropped 4 bases and J dropped 10; count of bases not matched to a gene: 4. This CDR3 comprises 13 residues. This chain's CDR3 is CASSGDRGSPLHF. DNA for the CDR3: TGTGCCAGCAGTGGGGACAGAGGGTCACCCCTCCACTTT.

This rearrangement joins TRBV7-9 to TRBJ1-1; D remains ambiguous. This CDR3 spans 18 amino acids. Germline V gives CDR1 SEHNR, CDR2 FQNEAQ (reference sequence). The germline V and J ends were trimmed by 7 bases and 1 base, with 25 bases remaining between them. The CDR3 here is CASTISVLSTQSNTEAFF. In DNA form, the CDR3 reads TGTGCCAGCACCATAAGTGTGTTGTCTACACAGTCGAACACTGAAGCTTTCTTT.

This clone was seen once. The genes are TRBV4-1 and TRBJ1-5, with 12 bases fitting TRBD1. Germline V gives CDR1 MGHRA, CDR2 YSYEKL. The CDR3 spans 16 residues. Trimming cost V 4 bases and J 5 bases; bases outside gene matches: 6. In DNA, the CDR3 is TGCGCCAGCAGCCGGGTGGGACAGGGGGCCGATCAGCCCCAGCATTTT. It codes for CASSRVGQGADQPQHF.

This clone is medium-sized within its sample. The chain joins TRBV13 to TRBJ1-5; unclear D gene. This CDR3 has 14 amino acids. V was trimmed by 3 bases and J by 4 bases, leaving 10 bases between them. Germline CDR1 and CDR2: PRHDT and FYEKMQ (reference sequence). The CDR3: CASSFFGINQPQHF. The DNA of the CDR3 is TGTGCCAGCAGCTTCTTTGGCATAAATCAGCCCCAGCATTTT.

This clone was detected only a few times. The genes are TRBV28 and TRBJ1-5, with a weak D call TRBD1 (5 bases). The CDR3 runs 16 residues. Germline assignment: CDR1 MDHEN and CDR2 SYDVKM. The V gene lost 3 bases and the J gene lost 1 base, with 13 bases spanning the gap. The CDR3 DNA reads as TGTGCCAGCAGTTTTTTGGGGCTAGGGAGCAATCAGCCCCAGCATTTT. Amino acid sequence: CASSFLGLGSNQPQHF.

This clone was detected a few times. This chain connects TRBV19 to TRBJ1-5, with a possible D match to TRBD1 (5 bases). Germline lookup yields CDR1 LNHDA and CDR2 SQIVND (reference sequence). V was cut by 3 bases and J by 1 base, with 19 bases left in between. This CDR3 is 18 amino acids long. In DNA, the CDR3 is TGTGCCAGTAGTATCAGGGCAAATTCGAGGATGAGCAATCAGCCCCAGCATTTT. It codes for CASSIRANSRMSNQPQHF. The whole variable domain, remainder taken from reference TRBV19 and TRBJ1-5, is DGGITQSPKYLFRKEGQNVTLSCEQNLNHDAMYWYRQDPGQGLRLIYYSQIVNDFQKGDIAEGYSVSREKKESFPLTVTSAQKNPTAFYLCASSIRANSRMSNQPQHFGDGTRLSIL.

The rearrangement joins TRBV27 to TRBJ2-3; 14 bases map to TRBD2. J lost 6 bases, V lost 5 bases, and 7 bases had no gene match. Germline CDR1 MNHEY, CDR2 SMNVEV (reference sequence). This CDR3 contains 16 residues. CDR3 in amino acids: CASSGGTSGRSDTQYF. CDR3 sequence (DNA): TGTGCCAGCAGTGGAGGGACTAGCGGGAGATCCGATACGCAGTATTTT.

Only a few counts were recorded for this clone. V is TRBV29-1 and J is TRBJ2-5; D remains ambiguous. Germline V gene data show CDR1 as SQVTM and CDR2 as ANQGSEA. The CDR3 totals 13 residues. V dropped 7 bases and J dropped 1 base, with 13 bases sitting between them. This CDR3 is CSAAVNTQETQYF. CDR3 nucleotide sequence: TGCAGCGCCGCCGTTAACACCCAAGAGACCCAGTACTTC.

This clone was observed a few times. The J gene is TRBJ1-1, the V gene TRBV10-1; 8 bases line up with TRBD1. The junction had 3 bases not matched to a gene; V was cut back by 3 bases and J by 6 bases. Germline CDR1 and CDR2: WNHNN and SYGVQD (reference sequence). The CDR3 spans 13 residues. In DNA, the CDR3 is TGCGCCAGCAGTGAAAGGACAGGGTCTGAAGCTTTCTTT. Amino acids: CASSERTGSEAFF.

V usage is TRBV10-3 and J usage is TRBJ2-7, with 9 bases lining up with TRBD2. The junction had 7 bases not matched to a gene; V was cut back by 8 bases and J by 5 bases. The CDR3 has 13 residues. Germline values: CDR1 ENHRY, CDR2 SYGVKD. For the CDR3, the DNA is TGTGCCATCGGATGGCGGGAGGGTGACGAGCAGTACTTC. This translates into CAIGWREGDEQYF.

The genes are TRBV2 and TRBJ2-5; TRBD1 aligns across 7 bases. This CDR3 has 13 amino acids. Trimming cost V 6 bases and J 7 bases; bases outside gene matches: 8. In germline, CDR1 is SNHLY, CDR2 FYNNEI. The CDR3 DNA reads TGTGCCAGCAGCCTTACAGGGGAAGGGACCCAGTACTTC. Encoded protein: CASSLTGEGTQYF. The complete variable domain, with remaining parts taken from reference TRBV2 and TRBJ2-5, reads EPEVTQTPSHQVTQMGQEVILRCVPISNHLYFYWYRQILGQKVEFLVSFYNNEISEKSEIFDDQFSVERPDGSNFTLKIRSTKLEDSAMYFCASSLTGEGTQYFGPGTRLLVL.

The chain employs TRBV2 and TRBJ1-5, with unresolved D. V lost 1 base to trimming and J lost 4 bases, with 8 bases between them. There are 14 residues in the CDR3. The germline V gene encodes CDR1 SNHLY and CDR2 FYNNEI. The CDR3 DNA follows: TGTGCCAGCAGTGAAGGCGGTGCGAATCAGCCCCAGCATTTT. Amino acids: CASSEGGANQPQHF.

This chain links TRBV6-5 with TRBJ2-5; 8 bases agree with TRBD2. The CDR3 has 14 amino acids. Per germline, CDR1 MNHEY and CDR2 SVGAGI. Unmatched junction bases numbered 3, after V lost 3 bases and J lost 3 bases. CDR3 coding DNA: TGTGCCAGCAGTTATAGCGGGACAAAAGAGACCCAGTACTTC. Protein product: CASSYSGTKETQYF.

The chain employs TRBV5-1 and TRBJ2-2; TRBD1 agrees at 7 bases. The CDR3 spans 13 residues. Trimming cost V 9 bases and J 3 bases; bases outside gene matches: 5. Germline CDR1 SGHRS, CDR2 YFSETQ. The chain's CDR3 is CATYTGDTGELFF. CDR3 nucleotides: TGCGCCACATACACAGGGGACACCGGGGAGCTGTTTTTT.

This sequence joins TRBV2 and TRBJ2-7; no clear D. The CDR3 consists of 11 residues. Germline assignment: CDR1 SNHLY and CDR2 FYNNEI. Trimming removed 5 bases at V and 3 bases at J, with 5 bases between. CDR3 nucleotide sequence: TGTGCCAGCAGTCGCAGCTACGAGCAGTACTTC. Translation: CASSRSYEQYF.